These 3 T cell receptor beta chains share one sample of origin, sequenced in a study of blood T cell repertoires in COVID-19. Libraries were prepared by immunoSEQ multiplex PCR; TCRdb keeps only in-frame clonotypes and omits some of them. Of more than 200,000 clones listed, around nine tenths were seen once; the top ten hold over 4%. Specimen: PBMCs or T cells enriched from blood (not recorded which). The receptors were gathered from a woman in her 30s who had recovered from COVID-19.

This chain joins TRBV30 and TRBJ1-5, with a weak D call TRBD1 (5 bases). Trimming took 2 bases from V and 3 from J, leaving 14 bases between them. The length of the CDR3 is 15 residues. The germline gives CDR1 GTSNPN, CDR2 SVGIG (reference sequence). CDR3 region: CAWSRTNGVNQPQHF. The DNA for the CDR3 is TGTGCCTGGAGTCGGACAAATGGGGTCAATCAGCCCCAGCATTTT.

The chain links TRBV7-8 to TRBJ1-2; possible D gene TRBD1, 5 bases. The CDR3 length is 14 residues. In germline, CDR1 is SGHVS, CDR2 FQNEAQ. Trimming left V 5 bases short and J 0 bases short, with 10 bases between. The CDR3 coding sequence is TGTGCCAGCAGCCCGGACACAGCTAACTATGGCTACACCTTC. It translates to CASSPDTANYGYTF.

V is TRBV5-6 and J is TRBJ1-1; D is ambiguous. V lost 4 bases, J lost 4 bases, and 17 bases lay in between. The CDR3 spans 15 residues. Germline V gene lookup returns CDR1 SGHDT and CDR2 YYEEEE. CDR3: CASSLRRQRVTEAFF. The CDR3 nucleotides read TGTGCCAGCAGCCTGCGGCGGCAGCGGGTCACTGAAGCTTTCTTT.